What follows are 23 T cell receptor beta chains derived from one specimen sequenced in a study of Tregs in tolerant kidney transplant recipients (dated by TCRdb to about 2019). Library method: the immunoSEQ multiplex PCR assay. TCRdb retrieved this table from immuneACCESS and kept in-frame rearrangements only. Not all clones are present; in checked studies, unresolved V genes account for under half, and no reason is known for the remainder. Recorded for this sample are tens of thousands of clones; approximately 91% of them occurred a single time. Around 0.42% of the sample is in the top ten clones. This specimen's time point label, interpreted: blood sample drawn before combined kidney and bone marrow transplant. The specimen comprised CD4+ T cells from blood, sampled before the transplant. These receptor sequences come from a human donor who received a combined kidney and bone marrow transplant.

This chain joins TRBV2 and TRBJ2-3; D possibly corresponds to TRBD2 (5 bases). Germline CDR1 and CDR2: SNHLY and FYNNEI. The CDR3 totals 14 residues. V lost 4 bases and J lost 6, with 14 bases in between. In nucleotides, the CDR3 is TGTGCCAGCAGTGTACATGAGGGTTTGGATACGCAGTATTTT. This gives the protein CASSVHEGLDTQYF. The full variable domain, rest sourced from reference TRBV2 and TRBJ2-3, is EPEVTQTPSHQVTQMGQEVILRCVPISNHLYFYWYRQILGQKVEFLVSFYNNEISEKSEIFDDQFSVERPDGSNFTLKIRSTKLEDSAMYFCASSVHEGLDTQYFGPGTRLTVL.

The chain has TRBV7-9 and TRBJ1-1, with D possibly being TRBD1 (6 bases). Looked up from germline, CDR1 is SEHNR and CDR2 is FQNEAQ (reference sequence). Deletions cut 5 bases from V and 2 bases from J, with 27 bases between. The CDR3 is 19 amino acids. DNA of the CDR3: TGTGCCAGCAGCCCTCCGTCGTTAAATGCGGGGGGCTTCAACACTGAAGCTTTCTTT. Translation gives CASSPPSLNAGGFNTEAFF.

This clone came up once. This chain connects TRBV2 to TRBJ2-5; 12 bases match TRBD2. V shed 11 bases and J 5 bases; nucleotides not matched to a gene: 12. Germline V gene sequence: CDR1 SNHLY, CDR2 FYNNEI. This CDR3 region has 15 residues. CDR3 region: CAGKKTSGRMETQYF. In DNA form, the CDR3 reads TGTGCCGGAAAGAAAACTAGCGGGAGGATGGAGACCCAGTACTTC.

This chain uses TRBV6-6 with TRBJ2-7, with a tentative D call TRBD1 (5 bases). Germline values: CDR1 MNHNY, CDR2 SVGAGI (reference sequence). V lost 10 bases to trimming and J lost 2 bases, with 15 bases between them. This CDR3 is built from 13 residues. The CDR3 nucleotides are TGTGCCACTAGAAGGGGCACACCCTACGAGCAGTACTTC. As protein: CATRRGTPYEQYF.

This chain uses TRBV6-4 with TRBJ2-7, with 9 bases identical to TRBD1. CDR3 size: 16 residues. Germline V gene lookup returns CDR1 MRHNA and CDR2 SNTAGT. V was clipped by 2 bases and J by 0 bases; unmatched bases: 5. This CDR3 is CASSDDRGGSSYEQYF. DNA of the CDR3: TGTGCCAGCAGTGACGACAGGGGGGGAAGCTCCTACGAGCAGTACTTC.

This clone has a single count. V and J are TRBV5-4 and TRBJ1-2; 12 bases map to TRBD1. V shed 0 bases, J shed 8 bases, and the junction held 2 bases outside the gene matches. Germline-derived CDR1 and CDR2 are SGHNT and YYREEE (reference sequence). CDR3 length: 14 residues. CDR3 nucleotide sequence: TGTGCCAGCAGCTTGGGGGACAGGGGGCAAGGCTACACCTTC. Protein product: CASSLGDRGQGYTF.

The CDR3 region is CAWAGQGASGELFF. The CDR3 DNA is TGTGCCTGGGCGGGACAGGGGGCCTCCGGGGAGCTGTTTTTT. The chain is built from TRBV30 and TRBJ2-2, with 12 bases identical to TRBD1. The CDR3 runs to 14 residues. Germline lookup yields CDR1 GTSNPN and CDR2 SVGIG (reference sequence). With V trimmed by 5 bases and J by 6 bases, 4 bases remained unmatched.

This clone was seen only once. The CDR3 reads CASSQMGSNSYEQYF. CDR3 DNA sequence: TGTGCCAGCAGCCAGATGGGGAGCAACTCCTACGAGCAGTACTTC. The J gene is TRBJ2-7, the V gene TRBV27; tentatively, D is TRBD2 (5 bases). Germline-derived CDR1 and CDR2 are MNHEY and SMNVEV (reference sequence). The CDR3 is made up of 15 amino acids. V dropped 6 bases and J dropped 0 bases, with 15 bases sitting between them.

The J gene is TRBJ2-1, the V gene TRBV5-1; D is perhaps TRBD1 (6 bases). V dropped 2 bases and J dropped 1 base, with 13 bases sitting between them. The germline V gene encodes CDR1 SGHRS and CDR2 YFSETQ. The CDR3 length is 16 residues. CDR3 sequence reads: CASSLRADRSYNEQFF. As DNA, the CDR3 is TGCGCCAGCAGCTTAAGAGCGGACAGATCCTACAATGAGCAGTTCTTC.

V is TRBV5-1 and J is TRBJ2-3, with 14 nucleotides matching TRBD2. This CDR3 region has 18 residues. The V gene end was trimmed by 4 bases and the J gene end by 0 bases; junction bases not matched to a gene: 7. Germline lookup yields CDR1 SGHRS and CDR2 YFSETQ. In DNA, the CDR3 is TGCGCCAGCAGCAACGGACTAGCGGGAGGCCCTAGCACAGATACGCAGTATTTT. Its translation: CASSNGLAGGPSTDTQYF.

This rearrangement joins TRBV5-4 to TRBJ1-1; the D is unclear. V was cut by 4 bases and J by 7 bases, with 14 bases left in between. This CDR3 contains 13 residues. Germline-derived CDR1 and CDR2 are SGHNT and YYREEE (reference sequence). DNA for the CDR3: TGTGCCAGCAGCCAACGGCGGGGTAATGAAGCTTTCTTT. It encodes CASSQRRGNEAFF.

The chain has TRBV14 and TRBJ2-7; tentatively, D is TRBD1 (5 bases). The CDR3 consists of 13 residues. Trimming cost V 0 bases and J 6 bases, with 9 bases left between them. The germline V gene encodes CDR1 SGHDN and CDR2 FVKESK. This chain's CDR3 is CASSQDRVGEQYF. As DNA, the CDR3 is TGTGCCAGCAGCCAAGACAGGGTGGGCGAGCAGTACTTC.

This clone was seen only once. The chain carries TRBV5-1 and TRBJ1-4; TRBD1 matches 7 bases. This CDR3 has 13 amino acids. Germline V gene sequence: CDR1 SGHRS, CDR2 YFSETQ. The V gene end was trimmed by 4 bases and the J gene end by 5 bases; junction bases not matched to a gene: 2. Here the CDR3 reads CASSPDRNEKLFF. In DNA form, the CDR3 reads TGCGCCAGCAGCCCGGACAGGAATGAAAAACTGTTTTTT.

The rearrangement uses TRBV2 and TRBJ2-3; 9 nucleotides agree with TRBD1. V lost 6 bases and J lost 3; bases outside the gene matches: 4. The germline V gene has CDR1 SNHLY and CDR2 FYNNEI. The CDR3 loop spans 14 amino acids. This CDR3 is CASRWDRATDTQYF. CDR3 nucleotide sequence: TGTGCCAGCAGGTGGGACAGGGCGACAGATACGCAGTATTTT. The entire variable domain, with the rest obtained from reference TRBV2 and TRBJ2-3, is as follows: EPEVTQTPSHQVTQMGQEVILRCVPISNHLYFYWYRQILGQKVEFLVSFYNNEISEKSEIFDDQFSVERPDGSNFTLKIRSTKLEDSAMYFCASRWDRATDTQYFGPGTRLTVL.

The chain carries TRBV9 and TRBJ1-2; D is unclear. Trimming removed 4 bases from V and 0 bases from J, with 7 bases in between. CDR1 SGDLS and CDR2 YYNGEE come from the germline V gene. This CDR3 region has 13 residues. The CDR3 loop reads CASSTTTNYGYTF. The CDR3, as DNA: TGTGCCAGCAGCACCACAACTAACTATGGCTACACCTTC. Supplemented by reference TRBV9 and TRBJ1-2, the full variable domain reads DSGVTQTPKHLITATGQRVTLRCSPRSGDLSVYWYQQSLDQGLQFLIQYYNGEERAKGNILERFSAQQFPDLHSELNLSSLELGDSALYFCASSTTTNYGYTFGSGTRLTVV.

V is TRBV19 and J is TRBJ2-5, with 9 nucleotides matching TRBD1. Germline values: CDR1 LNHDA, CDR2 SQIVND (reference sequence). Unmatched junction bases numbered 7, after V lost 6 bases and J lost 2 bases. This CDR3 is built from 15 residues. The CDR3 DNA reads as TGTGCCAGTAGGAGACAGGGGGGAGTACAAGAGACCCAGTACTTC. Translated, it gives CASRRQGGVQETQYF.

The chain links TRBV28 to TRBJ2-7; D possibly corresponds to TRBD2 (5 bases). The CDR3 spans 15 residues. CDR1 is MDHEN, CDR2 SYDVKM, per germline. The V end was cut by 5 bases, the J end by 0 bases, with 14 bases between. CDR3 coding DNA: TGTGCCAGCAGTCGCCCCGGGCGGGCCTCCTACGAGCAGTACTTC. Protein product: CASSRPGRASYEQYF.

The genes are TRBV7-3 and TRBJ2-1, with 9 bases lining up with TRBD2. The CDR3 consists of 16 residues. The junction had 18 bases not matched to a gene; V was cut back by 8 bases and J by 10 bases. The V gene's germline CDR1 is SGHTA and CDR2 FQGTGA. The CDR3 protein is CASEPEGGGRAGEQFF. CDR3 nucleotides: TGTGCCAGCGAACCAGAGGGTGGCGGGAGGGCCGGGGAGCAGTTCTTC.

V gene TRBV6-1 combines with J gene TRBJ2-3; 10 bases line up with TRBD1. The CDR3 totals 16 residues. Germline V CDR1 and CDR2: MNHNS, SASEGT. V dropped 1 base and J dropped 3; count of bases not matched to a gene: 4. The CDR3 nucleotides are TGTGCCAGCAGTGAAGACGGGACAGGGGATACAGATACGCAGTATTTT. Its translation: CASSEDGTGDTDTQYF.

The chain is built from TRBV29-1 and TRBJ2-5; possibly TRBD2 for D (6 bases). The germline CDR1 and CDR2 sequences are SQVTM and ANQGSEA. This CDR3 region has 15 residues. Trimming removed 4 bases from V and 5 bases from J, with 20 bases in between. DNA for the CDR3: TGCAGCGTTGGCTCGTCCGGGGGAGTGGGGGAGACCCAGTACTTC. This gives the protein CSVGSSGGVGETQYF.

This rearrangement joins TRBV5-4 to TRBJ2-1; 9 positions match TRBD2. The V gene's germline CDR1 is SGHNT and CDR2 YYREEE (reference sequence). V was clipped by 0 bases and J by 7 bases; unmatched bases: 11. The CDR3 length is 17 residues. This CDR3 is CASSLVVASGIKNEQFF. As DNA, the CDR3 is TGTGCCAGCAGCTTGGTGGTGGCTAGCGGGATTAAAAATGAGCAGTTCTTC.

The chain uses TRBV6-5 and TRBJ2-5; 8 nucleotides line up with TRBD2. CDR1 and CDR2 (germline): MNHEY, SVGAGI. J was trimmed by 5 bases and V by 7 bases; bases with no gene match: 9. The CDR3 has 14 residues. Here the CDR3 reads CASTQAGAPETQYF. CDR3 bases: TGTGCCAGCACCCAAGCGGGGGCCCCCGAGACCCAGTACTTC.

In DNA, the CDR3 is TGCGCCAGCTCAGACAGGTCGAACACCGGGGAGCTGTTTTTT. Its protein product is CASSDRSNTGELFF. The genes are TRBV5-1 and TRBJ2-2; a possible D gene is TRBD1 (6 bases). The V gene lost 7 bases and the J gene lost 0 bases, with 10 bases spanning the gap. CDR1 is SGHRS and CDR2 is YFSETQ in the germline V gene. The CDR3 runs to 14 residues.